This T cell receptor (beta chain) emerged from a study of blood T cell repertoires in COVID-19. Looking at the study overall: Some COVID-19 samples were acute and others convalescent; all came from the United States, Italy and Spain. Sample material is recorded as cDNA or gDNA derived from T cells, B-cell-depleted T cells, or PBMCs.

This clone was counted a few times. The CDR3 sequence is 12 residues long. Germline V gene sequence: CDR1 SGHDN, CDR2 FVKESK. Trimming took off 7 bases at V and 7 bases at J, with 10 bases between the two ends. Original methodology: It was from reference gene primer amplification that nucleated cell counts were estimated. Assay: immunoSEQ multiplex PCR; the TCRdb copy retains only in-frame clones and omits some. The V and J calls and the clone size are those of that table, but D and trimming were determined from the DNA. This table has around 200,000 clones, 87% appearing once. The V gene is TRBV14, the J gene TRBJ2-2; TRBD1 might be the D (5 bases). The sequenced sample was peripheral blood. The TCR originated in a man between 60 and 75 years old who had recovered from COVID-19. The CDR3 DNA reads TGTGCCAGCAACAAACAGGTCGGGGAGCTGTTTTTT. Translation gives CASNKQVGELFF.